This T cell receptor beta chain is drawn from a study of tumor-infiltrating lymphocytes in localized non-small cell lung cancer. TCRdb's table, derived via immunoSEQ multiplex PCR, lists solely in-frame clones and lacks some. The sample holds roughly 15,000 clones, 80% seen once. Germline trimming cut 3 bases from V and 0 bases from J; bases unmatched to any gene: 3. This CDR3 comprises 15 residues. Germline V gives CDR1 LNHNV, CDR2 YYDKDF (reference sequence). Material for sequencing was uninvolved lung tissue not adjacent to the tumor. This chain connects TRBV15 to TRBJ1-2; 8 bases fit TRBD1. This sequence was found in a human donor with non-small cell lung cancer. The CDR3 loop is CATSRDRDSNYGYTF. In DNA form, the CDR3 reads TGTGCCACCAGCAGGGACAGGGATTCTAACTATGGCTACACCTTC. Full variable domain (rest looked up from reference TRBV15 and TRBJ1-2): DAMVIQNPRYQVTQFGKPVTLSCSQTLNHNVMYWYQQKSSQAPKLLFHYYDKDFNNEADTPDNFQSRRPNTSFCFLDIRSPGLGDTAMYLCATSRDRDSNYGYTFGSGTRLTVV.